This T cell receptor beta chain was captured in a study of blood T cell repertoires in COVID-19. The wider study: In each case, the material was cDNA or gDNA derived from T cells, B-cell-depleted T cells, or PBMCs.

Germline CDR1 reads SGHAT; CDR2 reads FQNNGV. This CDR3 comprises 20 residues. V gave up 0 bases and J gave up 0 bases; unmatched junction bases: 16. Study processing details: The authors estimated nucleated cell counts from reference gene primer amplification. Using immunoSEQ multiplex PCR, the repertoire was profiled, and TCRdb retains in-frame clones only, with some absent. V, J and clone size were drawn from that table, and D and trimming were deduced from the DNA. This table holds about 160,000 clones, approximately 80% found once. The receptor comes from a man aged 55 to 70 with acute or convalescent COVID-19. The chain employs TRBV11-2 and TRBJ2-7; 8 positions match TRBD1. Sequenced sample: peripheral blood. This CDR3 is CASSLDSDRVRDESSYEQYF. CDR3 sequence (DNA): TGTGCCAGCAGCTTAGATTCGGACAGGGTCCGGGACGAGAGCTCCTACGAGCAGTACTTC.